The 25 T cell receptor beta chains below all came from one sample that was sequenced in a study of shared clonotypes between healthy human individuals. Clones were read by immunoSEQ multiplex PCR, and TCRdb kept only the in-frame ones, dropping some. The sample lists about 820,000 clones, almost 95% occurring once. Terminally differentiated effector memory CD45RA+ cells were excluded by CCR7 positive selection of CD45RO-negative cells. Sequenced: naive CD8+ T cells sorted from blood. These receptors originate from a man under 40 in good health.

The chain combines TRBV28 with TRBJ1-4; 9 bases map to TRBD1. Germline CDR1 reads MDHEN; CDR2 reads SYDVKM. The V segment lost 2 bases and the J segment 7 bases; nucleotides outside the gene matches: 11. The CDR3 sequence is 17 residues long. The CDR3 coding sequence is TGTGCCAGCAGTTTAAGGGGGACAGGGCGGCTATCTGAAAAACTGTTTTTT. It is translated as CASSLRGTGRLSEKLFF. The full variable domain, its missing parts supplied by reference TRBV28 and TRBJ1-4, is DVKVTQSSRYLVKRTGEKVFLECVQDMDHENMFWYRQDPGLGLRLIYFSYDVKMKEKGDIPEGYSVSREKKERFSLILESASTNQTSMYLCASSLRGTGRLSEKLFFGSGTQLSVL.

The chain is built from TRBV10-2 and TRBJ2-3; TRBD2 is a possible D gene (5 bases). V lost 2 bases and J lost 2, with 14 bases in between. CDR1 and CDR2 (germline): WSHSY, SAAADI. The CDR3 spans 16 residues. CDR3 loop: CASSEGGWRYTDTQYF. In DNA form, the CDR3 reads TGCGCCAGCAGTGAGGGCGGGTGGCGGTACACAGATACGCAGTATTTT.

CDR3 DNA: TGTGCCAGCAGCTTAGGGGTGGGTGACGAGCAGTACTTC. Translated: CASSLGVGDEQYF. V and J are TRBV7-2 and TRBJ2-7; D is uncertain. The CDR3 spans 13 residues. Germline loops: CDR1 SGHTA, CDR2 FQGNSA. V shed 1 base and J shed 5 bases, with 9 bases lying between them.

V gene TRBV28 combines with J gene TRBJ2-2, with D perhaps assigned TRBD1 or TRBD2 (5 bases each). This CDR3 is built from 17 residues. Looked up from germline, CDR1 is MDHEN and CDR2 is SYDVKM. Trimming shortened V by 2 bases and J by 6 bases, and 19 bases separated the two germline ends. CDR3 bases: TGTGCCAGCAGTTTAGGGGCGTGGGGAGTTTGGTCCGGGGAGCTGTTTTTT. This codes for CASSLGAWGVWSGELFF.

The chain uses TRBV9 and TRBJ2-1; 8 bases line up with TRBD2. Trimming removed 0 bases from V and 4 bases from J; junction bases left unmatched: 3. The CDR3 consists of 15 residues. Germline loops: CDR1 SGDLS, CDR2 YYNGEE. The CDR3 is CASSVGTSIYNEQFF. CDR3 DNA: TGTGCCAGCAGCGTAGGGACTAGCATATACAATGAGCAGTTCTTC.

The chain has TRBV7-9 and TRBJ1-1, with a weak D call TRBD1 (6 bases). This CDR3 is 14 amino acids long. The V gene's germline CDR1 is SEHNR and CDR2 FQNEAQ (reference sequence). The ends were cut back, 5 bases at V and 3 bases at J, with 13 bases in the middle. The CDR3 protein is CASSVQGLDTEAFF. DNA of the CDR3: TGTGCCAGCAGCGTACAGGGTTTGGACACTGAAGCTTTCTTT. Supplemented by reference TRBV7-9 and TRBJ1-1, the full variable domain reads DTGVSQNPRHKITKRGQNVTFRCDPISEHNRLYWYRQTLGQGPEFLTYFQNEAQLEKSRLLSDRFSAERPKGSFSTLEIQRTEQGDSAMYLCASSVQGLDTEAFFGQGTRLTVV.

The gene calls are TRBV27 and TRBJ1-1, with a tentative D call TRBD1 (6 bases). Germline V gives CDR1 MNHEY, CDR2 SMNVEV (reference sequence). There are 15 residues in the CDR3. With 5 bases removed from V and 4 bases from J, the gap between germline ends came to 17 bases. The CDR3 DNA reads TGTGCCAGCAGTAGAACAGGGCTAAGGGGCACTGAAGCTTTCTTT. Its protein is CASSRTGLRGTEAFF.

The chain is built from TRBV28 and TRBJ2-2; no clear D gene. CDR3 size: 13 residues. V was trimmed by 6 bases and J by 4 bases, leaving 9 bases between them. Germline V gene sequence: CDR1 MDHEN, CDR2 SYDVKM. As DNA, the CDR3 is TGTGCCAGCAGCCCCCAGACCACCGGGGAGCTGTTTTTT. As protein: CASSPQTTGELFF.

The J gene is TRBJ1-1, the V gene TRBV5-6, with 8 bases lining up with TRBD1. The CDR3 is 18 residues long. Trimming removed 4 bases from V and 3 bases from J; junction bases left unmatched: 17. From germline, CDR1 is SGHDT and CDR2 YYEEEE. CDR3 loop: CASSNLAGGVTLDTEAFF. CDR3 bases: TGTGCCAGCAGCAACCTGGCAGGGGGCGTAACACTGGACACTGAAGCTTTCTTT. Full variable domain (missing parts from reference TRBV5-6 and TRBJ1-1): DAGVTQSPTHLIKTRGQQVTLRCSPKSGHDTVSWYQQALGQGPQFIFQYYEEEERQRGNFPDRFSGHQFPNYSSELNVNALLLGDSALYLCASSNLAGGVTLDTEAFFGQGTRLTVV.

This clone was observed once. This sequence joins TRBV7-8 and TRBJ2-1; D might be TRBD2 (6 bases). Germline values: CDR1 SGHVS, CDR2 FQNEAQ. V lost 0 bases, J lost 4 bases, and 10 bases lay in between. This CDR3 is 15 amino acids long. The CDR3 region is CASSLAPGVYNEQFF. The CDR3 bases are TGTGCCAGCAGCTTAGCTCCGGGAGTGTACAATGAGCAGTTCTTC.

This clone was observed a handful of times. V is TRBV6-5 and J is TRBJ1-4; D not certain. Germline lookup yields CDR1 MNHEY and CDR2 SVGAGI. The ends were cut back, 6 bases at V and 8 bases at J, with 19 bases in the middle. The CDR3 has 15 residues. This CDR3 reads CASSLLGTFGEKLFF. Here the CDR3 DNA reads TGTGCCAGCAGCCTCCTCGGCACCTTCGGGGAAAAACTGTTTTTT.

The sample holds one count of this clone. CDR3 loop: CASSWVEYNEQFF. The CDR3 bases are TGTGCCAGCAGCTGGGTAGAATACAATGAGCAGTTCTTC. The rearrangement uses TRBV7-6 and TRBJ2-1; D not resolved. Germline CDR1 reads SGHVS; CDR2 reads FNYEAQ. The CDR3 covers 13 residues. Trimming shortened V by 4 bases and J by 4 bases, and 8 bases separated the two germline ends.

The chain employs TRBV27 and TRBJ1-1; D gene uncertain. CDR3 length equals 15 residues. CDR1 and CDR2 (germline): MNHEY, SMNVEV (reference sequence). With 3 bases removed from V and 0 bases from J, the gap between germline ends came to 11 bases. CDR3 sequence (DNA): TGTGCCAGCAGTTTGACGTTTGACATGAACACTGAAGCTTTCTTT. Translation: CASSLTFDMNTEAFF.

The chain links TRBV7-8 to TRBJ1-4; the D gene is possibly TRBD1 (5 bases). The V and J ends lost 6 bases and 5 bases respectively, with 10 bases between them. The CDR3 is made up of 13 amino acids. The germline CDR1 and CDR2 sequences are SGHVS and FQNEAQ. The CDR3 loop is CASRRGVNEKLFF. The CDR3 coding sequence is TGTGCCAGCAGGAGGGGCGTCAATGAAAAACTGTTTTTT.

This clone has only one observation. This chain connects TRBV2 to TRBJ2-5, with unresolved D. The CDR3 length is 11 residues. Germline V gene sequence: CDR1 SNHLY, CDR2 FYNNEI. V lost 5 bases and J 3 bases, leaving 4 bases between the germline ends. Written as DNA, the CDR3 is TGTGCCAGCAGTCCAGAAGAGACCCAGTACTTC. This translates into CASSPEETQYF.

J is TRBJ2-7 and V is TRBV7-9; D is unclear. Per germline, CDR1 SEHNR and CDR2 FQNEAQ (reference sequence). CDR3 length equals 13 residues. Trimming pared 6 bases from V and 2 bases from J, leaving 11 bases between. The CDR3 spells CASRPPSAYEQYF. CDR3 bases: TGTGCCAGCAGACCTCCCTCCGCCTACGAGCAGTACTTC.

The genes are TRBV15 and TRBJ2-2; D is ambiguous. The CDR3 covers 17 residues. Trimming removed 0 bases at V and 0 bases at J, with 11 bases between. Germline values: CDR1 LNHNV, CDR2 YYDKDF (reference sequence). The CDR3 reads CATSRDSGRANTGELFF. The CDR3 bases are TGTGCCACCAGCAGAGATTCTGGCCGGGCGAACACCGGGGAGCTGTTTTTT. The complete variable domain, with remaining parts taken from reference TRBV15 and TRBJ2-2, reads DAMVIQNPRYQVTQFGKPVTLSCSQTLNHNVMYWYQQKSSQAPKLLFHYYDKDFNNEADTPDNFQSRRPNTSFCFLDIRSPGLGDTAMYLCATSRDSGRANTGELFFGEGSRLTVL.

V gene TRBV18 combines with J gene TRBJ2-7; the match to TRBD1 covers 12 bases. J lost 4 bases, V lost 3 bases, and 7 bases had no gene match. Germline CDR1 reads KGHSH; CDR2 reads LQKENI. The CDR3 extends over 16 amino acids. The chain's CDR3 is CASSPTGTGGAYEQYF. In nucleotides, the CDR3 is TGTGCCAGCTCACCGACCGGGACAGGGGGCGCGTACGAGCAGTACTTC.

The V and J genes are TRBV7-9 and TRBJ2-1, with 9 bases matching TRBD2. The length of the CDR3 is 16 residues. Germline-derived CDR1 and CDR2 are SEHNR and FQNEAQ (reference sequence). The V gene end was trimmed by 5 bases and the J gene end by 4 bases; junction bases not matched to a gene: 9. CDR3 nucleotides: TGTGCCAGCAGCAAGGGGGCTAGCGGGACATACAATGAGCAGTTCTTC. Its protein product is CASSKGASGTYNEQFF.

This clone showed up just a few times. Other DNA sequences in this specimen translate into the identical CDR3. The CDR3 sequence is CASSVNYGYTF. The CDR3 DNA reads TGTGCCAGCAGCGTGAACTATGGCTACACCTTC. The chain links TRBV9 to TRBJ1-2; the D is unclear. The CDR3 length is 11 residues. V was clipped by 2 bases and J by 2 bases, with 1 base between them. The germline V gene has CDR1 SGDLS and CDR2 YYNGEE.

About this clone itself: At one of its ends the junction is not consistent with the germline gene, which may arise from a read error. This chain joins TRBV29-1 and TRBJ2-3; 10 positions match TRBD2. The CDR3 covers 14 residues. Germline loops: CDR1 SQVTM, CDR2 ANQGSEA. The CDR3: CSVEGLAVTDTQYF. The CDR3 DNA sequence: TGCAGCGTCGAAGGACTAGCGGTCACAGATACGCAGTATTTT.

The rearrangement links TRBV19 to TRBJ2-1; TRBD1 is a possible D gene (6 bases). CDR3 length: 14 residues. V lost 7 bases and J 8 bases, leaving 18 bases between the germline ends. The germline gives CDR1 LNHDA, CDR2 SQIVND (reference sequence). The CDR3: CASTAREGVDEQFF. The CDR3 DNA reads as TGTGCCAGTACGGCAAGAGAGGGGGTCGATGAGCAGTTCTTC.

This rearrangement joins TRBV4-3 to TRBJ1-4, with 9 positions matching TRBD1. Germline V lookup: CDR1 LGHNA, CDR2 YSLEER. V gave up 0 bases and J gave up 2 bases; unmatched junction bases: 1. This CDR3 has 16 residues. The CDR3 DNA is TGCGCCAGCAGCCAAGATGGGACAGGGACTAATGAAAAACTGTTTTTT. Residues: CASSQDGTGTNEKLFF.

The J gene is TRBJ2-2, the V gene TRBV19; TRBD1 matches at 9 bases. Germline lookup yields CDR1 LNHDA and CDR2 SQIVND (reference sequence). The CDR3 covers 16 residues. J was trimmed by 3 bases and V by 4 bases; bases with no gene match: 6. The CDR3 DNA reads as TGTGCCAGTAGTAAACCGGGACAGGGCTACACCGGGGAGCTGTTTTTT. Translating gives CASSKPGQGYTGELFF.

V and J are TRBV9 and TRBJ2-7; D is undetermined. Per the germline V gene, CDR1 is SGDLS and CDR2 is YYNGEE. Trimming shortened V by 3 bases and J by 5 bases, and 15 bases separated the two germline ends. The CDR3 runs to 14 residues. CDR3 DNA: TGTGCCAGCAGCGGAACCGGCTTTCCGCACGAGCAGTACTTC. It codes for CASSGTGFPHEQYF.